Shown below are 27 T cell receptor beta chains from a single sample sequenced in a study of identical twins. TCRdb fed the 5' RACE reads into MiXCR, producing one record per CDR3 protein. Among about 700,000 distinct CDR3 sequences listed, roughly 6.2% were seen once. Sequencing was done on a sample of naive T cells sorted from blood. Receptor source: a man between 18 and 35 years old in good health.

This clonotype was observed many times. The chain links TRBV20-1 to TRBJ2-3; TRBD2 matches at 9 bases. This CDR3 comprises 15 residues. The trim removed 5 bases at V and 5 bases at J, leaving 11 bases unmatched. Germline V gene data show CDR1 as DFQATT and CDR2 as SNEGSKA (reference sequence). The CDR3 sequence is CSAPLGGRAIDTQYF. CDR3 DNA sequence: TGCAGTGCTCCCCTCGGCGGGAGGGCTATAGATACGCAGTATTTT.

This clonotype has a count of ten or more. The V gene is TRBV28, the J gene TRBJ2-5; 9 bases are shared with TRBD2. V shed 3 bases and J 1 base; nucleotides not matched to a gene: 3. The CDR3 has 15 amino acids. The germline CDR1 and CDR2 sequences are MDHEN and SYDVKM. Here the CDR3 DNA reads TGTGCCAGCAGTTTGCCTAGCGGGACCCAAGAGACCCAGTACTTC. Amino acid sequence: CASSLPSGTQETQYF.

In this sample, this clonotype turned up many times. V usage is TRBV7-8 and J usage is TRBJ2-7; D is possibly TRBD2 (5 bases). The germline V gene encodes CDR1 SGHVS and CDR2 FQNEAQ. V dropped 4 bases and J dropped 4 bases, with 17 bases sitting between them. CDR3 length: 15 residues. Here the CDR3 reads CASSSAAGLFYEQYF. The CDR3 nucleotides read TGTGCCAGCAGCTCCGCAGCAGGACTTTTTTACGAGCAGTACTTC.

There are many counts of this clonotype. The V gene is TRBV12-3 or TRBV12-4, the J gene TRBJ2-1; the D gene is possibly TRBD1 (5 bases). The V and J ends lost 8 bases and 0 bases respectively, with 5 bases between them. The CDR3 runs 12 residues. The CDR3 coding sequence is TGTGCCAGCGGGGCCTCCTACAATGAGCAGTTCTTC. The encoded protein is CASGASYNEQFF.

This clonotype was counted a few times. The chain recombines TRBV7-6 with TRBJ2-3; TRBD2 matches 7 bases. The CDR3 length is 16 residues. Germline V gene lookup returns CDR1 SGHVS and CDR2 FNYEAQ. The J segment lost 2 bases and the V segment lost 3 bases, leaving 8 bases of the junction unmatched. The CDR3 reads CASSLGGSSHTDTQYF. The DNA for the CDR3 is TGTGCCAGCAGCTTGGGCGGGAGTTCCCACACAGATACGCAGTATTTT.

The sample holds many counts of this clonotype. The V gene is TRBV27, the J gene TRBJ2-1; 10 bases are shared with TRBD2. Germline V gene lookup returns CDR1 MNHEY and CDR2 SMNVEV (reference sequence). The V gene end was trimmed by 6 bases and the J gene end by 4 bases; junction bases not matched to a gene: 6. The CDR3 is 15 residues long. CDR3 DNA sequence: TGTGCCAGCAGCTTAGGGACTAGCGCTTACAATGAGCAGTTCTTC. It specifies CASSLGTSAYNEQFF.

This clonotype has more than one count but fewer than ten. This chain connects TRBV19 to TRBJ1-5; D remains unclear. This CDR3 comprises 15 residues. Trimming cost V 1 base and J 1 base, with 8 bases left between them. Germline V CDR1 and CDR2: LNHDA, SQIVND (reference sequence). The CDR3 region has the DNA TGTGCCAGTAGTATAGGTAACCGAAGCAATCAGCCCCAGCATTTT. This codes for CASSIGNRSNQPQHF.

This clonotype has at least ten counts. The CDR3 protein is CSATLYNEQFF. CDR3 coding DNA: TGCAGTGCCACACTGTACAATGAGCAGTTCTTC. The V call is TRBV20-1, the J call TRBJ2-1; no clear D. V was cut by 6 bases and J by 4 bases, with 7 bases left in between. The CDR3 covers 11 residues. CDR1 is DFQATT, CDR2 SNEGSKA, per germline (reference sequence).

This clonotype was detected many times. J is TRBJ2-1 and V is TRBV6-4; the match to TRBD1 covers 8 bases. Looked up from germline, CDR1 is MRHNA and CDR2 is SNTAGT. The CDR3 runs 16 residues. The ends lost 3 bases at V and 0 bases at J; junction bases unmatched: 4. The CDR3 spells CASSEWQGASYNEQFF. The CDR3 nucleotides are TGTGCCAGCAGTGAATGGCAGGGGGCCTCCTACAATGAGCAGTTCTTC.

This clonotype was seen at least ten times. The chain links TRBV29-1 to TRBJ1-1, with D unresolved. Germline assignment: CDR1 SQVTM and CDR2 ANQGSEA. This CDR3 contains 12 residues. V lost 5 bases and J 6 bases, leaving 13 bases between the germline ends. DNA of the CDR3: TGCAGCGTTAGTACCGATGGGGCTGAAGCTTTCTTT. It translates to CSVSTDGAEAFF.

The gene calls are TRBV20-1 and TRBJ2-3; unclear D gene. V dropped 5 bases and J dropped 0 bases, with 6 bases sitting between them. Germline assignment: CDR1 DFQATT and CDR2 SNEGSKA (reference sequence). The CDR3 covers 12 residues. In DNA form, the CDR3 reads TGCAGTGCTGCTGGTAGCACAGATACGCAGTATTTT. It translates to CSAAGSTDTQYF.

This clonotype was counted many times. The chain has TRBV5-1 and TRBJ1-1, with TRBD1 identical over 7 bases. This CDR3 comprises 14 residues. CDR1 SGHRS and CDR2 YFSETQ come from the germline V gene. The V gene end was trimmed by 4 bases and the J gene end by 0 bases; junction bases not matched to a gene: 3. CDR3 sequence reads: CASSGQALNTEAFF. The CDR3 nucleotides are TGCGCCAGCAGCGGACAGGCGCTGAACACTGAAGCTTTCTTT.

The chain couples TRBV6-6 to TRBJ2-3, with D maybe TRBD2 (5 bases). This CDR3 spans 13 amino acids. Trimming took 0 bases from V and 14 from J, leaving 15 bases between them. Looked up from germline, CDR1 is MNHNY and CDR2 is SVGAGI (reference sequence). CDR3 coding DNA: TGTGCCAGCAGTTACTCGGGTGGGAGACAACCGTATTTT. Protein product: CASSYSGGRQPYF.

This clonotype has ten or more counts. The chain links TRBV18 to TRBJ2-3, with 9 bases aligning to TRBD2. Germline CDR1 KGHSH, CDR2 LQKENI. The CDR3 contains 17 residues. V lost 3 bases and J lost 2; bases outside the gene matches: 9. The chain's CDR3 is CASSPLAGYELTDTQYF. The CDR3 DNA reads TGTGCCAGCTCACCTCTAGCGGGATACGAGCTCACAGATACGCAGTATTTT. The whole variable domain, filled in from reference TRBV18 and TRBJ2-3, reads NAGVMQNPRHLVRRRGQEARLRCSPMKGHSHVYWYRQLPEEGLKFMVYLQKENIIDESGMPKERFSAEFPKEGPSILRIQQVVRGDSAAYFCASSPLAGYELTDTQYFGPGTRLTVL.

This clonotype was counted a single time. The chain recombines TRBV7-9 with TRBJ2-7; D is possibly TRBD2 (6 bases). Per germline, CDR1 SEHNR and CDR2 FQNEAQ (reference sequence). The CDR3 runs to 12 residues. The V end was cut by 1 base, the J end by 9 bases, with 10 bases between. The CDR3 region is CASSLGGEAQYV. Here the CDR3 DNA reads TGTGCCAGCAGCTTAGGGGGGGAGGCGCAGTACGTC.

This clonotype was observed many times. The chain recombines TRBV9 with TRBJ1-1; a possible D gene is TRBD1 (5 bases). There are 15 residues in the CDR3. V was clipped by 3 bases and J by 1 base, with 13 bases between them. Germline V lookup: CDR1 SGDLS, CDR2 YYNGEE. CDR3 sequence reads: CASSAMGRANTEAFF. The CDR3 nucleotides are TGTGCCAGCAGCGCAATGGGCAGGGCGAACACTGAAGCTTTCTTT.

The genes are TRBV7-2 and TRBJ2-1; perhaps TRBD1 as D (6 bases). Germline V gene lookup returns CDR1 SGHTA and CDR2 FQGNSA. The length of the CDR3 is 14 residues. V gave up 5 bases and J gave up 7 bases, with 15 bases separating them. The CDR3 here is CASSPYRDENEQFF. The CDR3 DNA reads TGTGCCAGCAGCCCCTACAGGGACGAGAATGAGCAGTTCTTC.

Turning to this clonotype: A much larger clonotype is one base distant, so this may be a read error. V and J are TRBV11-2 and TRBJ2-1; D gene uncertain. The germline CDR1 and CDR2 sequences are SGHAT and FQNNGV. The CDR3 covers 16 residues. V gave up 5 bases and J gave up 5 bases, with 19 bases separating them. The CDR3 sequence is CASSPILGIPHNEQFF. Written as DNA, the CDR3 is TGTGCCAGCAGCCCGATCTTAGGCATCCCCCACAATGAGCAGTTCTTC. Combining the CDR3 with reference TRBV11-2 and TRBJ2-1 gives the whole variable domain EAGVAQSPRYKIIEKRQSVAFWCNPISGHATLYWYQQILGQGPKLLIQFQNNGVVDDSQLPKDRFSAERLKGVDSTLKIQPAKLEDSAVYLCASSPILGIPHNEQFFGPGTRLTVL.

Many counts were recorded for this clonotype. The V call is TRBV28, the J call TRBJ2-3; TRBD2 agrees at 13 bases. J gave up 7 bases and V 4 bases, and 14 bases lay outside the gene matches. CDR1 is MDHEN and CDR2 is SYDVKM in the germline V gene. CDR3 size: 18 residues. CDR3 sequence: CASSSLSFTSGRDHTQYF. CDR3 DNA sequence: TGTGCCAGCAGTTCCCTCTCATTTACTAGCGGGAGGGACCATACGCAGTATTTT.

J is TRBJ1-1 and V is TRBV27, with D maybe TRBD1 (6 bases). Germline V CDR1 and CDR2: MNHEY, SMNVEV (reference sequence). The V end was cut by 6 bases, the J end by 5 bases, with 16 bases between. The CDR3 is 14 residues long. The CDR3 DNA follows: TGTGCCAGCAGGCCCGCAGGGGCGCCGACTGAAGCTTTCTTT. Translation gives CASRPAGAPTEAFF.

This clonotype was observed a handful of times. The chain links TRBV27 to TRBJ2-2; D is unresolved. The V end was cut by 5 bases, the J end by 1 base, with 14 bases between. Germline CDR1 MNHEY, CDR2 SMNVEV (reference sequence). The CDR3 sequence is 16 residues long. In DNA, the CDR3 is TGTGCCAGCAGTCATAGCCGGGCCCTGAACACCGGGGAGCTGTTTTTT. It is translated as CASSHSRALNTGELFF.

This clonotype has more than one count but fewer than ten. The gene calls are TRBV7-2 and TRBJ2-1; the match to TRBD2 covers 10 bases. V lost 6 bases and J lost 9; bases outside the gene matches: 14. Per germline, CDR1 SGHTA and CDR2 FQGNSA. The CDR3 sequence is 16 residues long. The CDR3: CASSIAPGTSDSEQFF. The DNA of the CDR3 is TGTGCCAGCAGTATAGCCCCCGGGACTAGCGATAGTGAGCAGTTCTTC.

This clonotype was seen more than once but under ten times. The V call is TRBV29-1, the J call TRBJ2-7, with 12 positions matching TRBD1. CDR1 and CDR2 from the germline V gene are SQVTM and ANQGSEA. With V trimmed by 2 bases and J by 7 bases, 9 bases remained unmatched. This CDR3 spans 15 amino acids. CDR3 coding DNA: TGCAGCGTTGAACCGACGGGGACAGGGGGCGAGGAGCAGTACTTC. Its protein is CSVEPTGTGGEEQYF.

The chain joins TRBV4-3 to TRBJ2-1, with 7 positions matching TRBD2. Trimming cost V 4 bases and J 6 bases; bases outside gene matches: 12. The CDR3 sequence is 16 residues long. CDR1 and CDR2 from the germline V gene are LGHNA and YSLEER. In nucleotides, the CDR3 is TGCGCCAGCAGCCGAACTAGCGACCGAGGAGGCAATGAGCAGTTCTTC. Translated, it gives CASSRTSDRGGNEQFF.

This clonotype was seen many times. The CDR3 nucleotides read TGTGCCAGCAGTTACGATGGGGTATTCGAGCAGTACTTC. This sequence encodes CASSYDGVFEQYF. The V call is TRBV6-5, the J call TRBJ2-7; no clear D. CDR1 and CDR2 (germline): MNHEY, SVGAGI. The CDR3 runs to 13 residues. V lost 2 bases to trimming and J lost 6 bases, with 11 bases between them.

This chain connects TRBV3-1 to TRBJ2-1; TRBD2 aligns across 8 bases. After removal of 2 bases from V and 7 bases from J, the junction contained 10 bases not matched to a gene. The length of the CDR3 is 16 residues. Per the germline V gene, CDR1 is LGHDT and CDR2 is YNNKEL (reference sequence). As DNA, the CDR3 is TGTGCCAGCAGCCAATGGGCCAGCGGGAGTGAAAATGAGCAGTTCTTC. Its translation is CASSQWASGSENEQFF.

There are a few counts of this clonotype. The chain is built from TRBV21-1 and TRBJ2-5; no DNA check was done on the table's D call, TRBD1. TRBV21-1 corresponds to a pseudogene. CDR3 size: 18 residues. CDR3 nucleotide sequence: TGTGCCAGCAGCAAAGAAGAGGTCAGGGGGCAGTGGCAAGAGACCCAGTACTTC. The encoded protein is CASSKEEVRGQWQETQYF.